This TCR beta chain emerged from a study of blood T cell repertoires in COVID-19. Seattle patients were enrolled while actively infected and followed longitudinally. As originally analysed: Estimated nucleated cell counts came from reference gene primer amplification. TCRdb keeps only in-frame clones here, not all; method: immunoSEQ multiplex PCR. V and J calls and clone size come straight from that table; D and trimming were deduced from the DNA. Of under 400,000 clones detected, more than 75% appear once; the ten largest clones hold about 10%. The germline CDR1 and CDR2 sequences are MNHEY and SVGAGI. The CDR3 has 13 amino acids. V lost 5 bases and J 1 base, leaving 8 bases between the germline ends.

The TCR comes from a woman in her 30s with COVID-19, enrolled during active disease. This chain connects TRBV6-5 to TRBJ2-5; D is unclear. The sequenced material came from peripheral blood. This CDR3 reads CASSRVPQETQYF. The DNA of the CDR3 is TGTGCCAGCAGTCGCGTCCCCCAAGAGACCCAGTACTTC.